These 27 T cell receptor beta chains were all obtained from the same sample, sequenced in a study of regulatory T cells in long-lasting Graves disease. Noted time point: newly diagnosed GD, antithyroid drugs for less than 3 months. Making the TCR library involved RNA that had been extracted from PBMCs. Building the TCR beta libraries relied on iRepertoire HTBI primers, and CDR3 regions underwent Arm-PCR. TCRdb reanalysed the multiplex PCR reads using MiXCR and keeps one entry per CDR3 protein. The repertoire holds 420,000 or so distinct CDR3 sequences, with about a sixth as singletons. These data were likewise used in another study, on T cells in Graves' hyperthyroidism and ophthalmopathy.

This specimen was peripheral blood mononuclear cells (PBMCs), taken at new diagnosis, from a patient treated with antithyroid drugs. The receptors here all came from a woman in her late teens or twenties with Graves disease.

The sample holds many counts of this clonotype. The CDR3 here is CSVSLGAALAGANVLTF. CDR3 in DNA: TGCAGCGTGTCCCTTGGGGCCGCCTTAGCTGGGGCCAACGTCCTGACTTTC. V usage is TRBV29-1 and J usage is TRBJ2-6; TRBD1 is a possible D gene (5 bases). CDR3 length equals 17 residues. The germline gives CDR1 SQVTM, CDR2 ANQGSEA. V was cut by 6 bases and J by 2 bases, with 20 bases left in between.

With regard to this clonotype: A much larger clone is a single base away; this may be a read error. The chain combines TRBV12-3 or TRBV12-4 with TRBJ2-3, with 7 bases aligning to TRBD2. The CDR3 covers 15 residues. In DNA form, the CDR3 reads TGTGCCAGCACCAGTAGCGGGTGGGTTACAGATACGCGGTATTTT. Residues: CASTSSGWVTDTRYF.

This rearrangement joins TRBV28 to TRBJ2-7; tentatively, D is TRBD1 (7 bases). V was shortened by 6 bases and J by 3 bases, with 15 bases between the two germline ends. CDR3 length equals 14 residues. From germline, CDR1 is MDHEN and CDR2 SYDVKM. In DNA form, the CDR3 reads TGTGCCAGCAGATCCAGACAGGGAGGCTACGAGCAGTACTTC. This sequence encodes CASRSRQGGYEQYF.

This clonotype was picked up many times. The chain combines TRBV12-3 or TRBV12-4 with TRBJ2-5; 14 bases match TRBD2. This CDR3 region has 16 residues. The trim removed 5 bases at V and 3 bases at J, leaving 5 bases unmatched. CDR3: CASSRPGLAGEETQYF. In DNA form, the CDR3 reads TGTGCCAGCAGTAGACCGGGACTAGCGGGAGAAGAGACCCAGTACTTC.

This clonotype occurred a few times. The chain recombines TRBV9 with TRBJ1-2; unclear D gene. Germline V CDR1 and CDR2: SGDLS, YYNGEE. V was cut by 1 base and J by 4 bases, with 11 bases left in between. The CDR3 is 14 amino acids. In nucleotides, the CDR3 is TGTGCCAGCAGCGTAACGAGCAGGTTCTATGGCTACACCTTC. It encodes CASSVTSRFYGYTF.

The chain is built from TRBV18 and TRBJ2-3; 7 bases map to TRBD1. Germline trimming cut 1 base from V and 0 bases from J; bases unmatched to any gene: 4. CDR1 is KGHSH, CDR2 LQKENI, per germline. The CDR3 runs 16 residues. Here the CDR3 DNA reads TGTGCCAGCTCACCACTCACAGGGGATAGCACAGATACGCAGTATTTT. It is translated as CASSPLTGDSTDTQYF.

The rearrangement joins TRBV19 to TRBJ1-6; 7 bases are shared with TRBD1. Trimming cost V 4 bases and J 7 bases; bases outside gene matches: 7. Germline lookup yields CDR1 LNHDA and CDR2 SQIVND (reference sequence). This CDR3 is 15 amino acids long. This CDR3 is CASSREGARNSPLHF. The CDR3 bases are TGTGCCAGTAGTAGAGAGGGGGCTAGGAATTCACCCCTCCACTTT. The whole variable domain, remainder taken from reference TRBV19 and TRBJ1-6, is DGGITQSPKYLFRKEGQNVTLSCEQNLNHDAMYWYRQDPGQGLRLIYYSQIVNDFQKGDIAEGYSVSREKKESFPLTVTSAQKNPTAFYLCASSREGARNSPLHFGNGTRLTVT.

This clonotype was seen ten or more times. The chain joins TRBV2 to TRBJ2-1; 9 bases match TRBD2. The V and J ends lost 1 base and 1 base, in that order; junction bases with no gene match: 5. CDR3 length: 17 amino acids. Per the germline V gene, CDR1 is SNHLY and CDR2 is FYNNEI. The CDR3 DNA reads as TGTGCCAGCAGTGAAGGGTCTAGCGGGAATTCCTACAATGAGCAGTTCTTC. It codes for CASSEGSSGNSYNEQFF.

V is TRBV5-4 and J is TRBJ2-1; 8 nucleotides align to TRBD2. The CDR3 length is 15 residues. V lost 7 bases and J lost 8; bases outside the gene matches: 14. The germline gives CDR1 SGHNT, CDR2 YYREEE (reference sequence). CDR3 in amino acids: CASSNIGLAIDEQFF. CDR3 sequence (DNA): TGTGCCAGCTCTAATATCGGACTAGCTATCGATGAGCAGTTCTTC.

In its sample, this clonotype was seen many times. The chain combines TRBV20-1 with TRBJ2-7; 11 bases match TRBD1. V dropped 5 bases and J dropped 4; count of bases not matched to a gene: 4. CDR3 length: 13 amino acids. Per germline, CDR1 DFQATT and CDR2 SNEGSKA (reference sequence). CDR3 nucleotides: TGCAGTGCTGAGGGACAGGGGGTTTACGAGCAGTACTTC. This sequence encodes CSAEGQGVYEQYF.

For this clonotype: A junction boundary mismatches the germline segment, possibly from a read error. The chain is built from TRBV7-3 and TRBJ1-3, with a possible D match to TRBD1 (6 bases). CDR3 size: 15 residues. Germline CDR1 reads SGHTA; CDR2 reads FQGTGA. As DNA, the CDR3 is TGCGCCAGCAGCCCGGGACAACGCTCTGGAAACACCATATATTTT. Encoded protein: CASSPGQRSGNTIYF.

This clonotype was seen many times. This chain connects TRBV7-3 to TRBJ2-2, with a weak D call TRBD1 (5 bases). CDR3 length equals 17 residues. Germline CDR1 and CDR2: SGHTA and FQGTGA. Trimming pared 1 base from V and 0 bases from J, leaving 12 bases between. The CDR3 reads CASSLNLGLANTGELFF. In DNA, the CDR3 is TGTGCCAGCAGCTTAAATCTGGGGCTCGCGAACACCGGGGAGCTGTTTTTT.

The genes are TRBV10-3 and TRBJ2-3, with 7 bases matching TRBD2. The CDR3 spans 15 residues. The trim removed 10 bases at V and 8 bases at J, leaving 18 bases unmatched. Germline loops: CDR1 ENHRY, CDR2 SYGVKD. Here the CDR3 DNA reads TGTGCCACTCCTGGGGCGGGAGAGGGGTGGGGTACGCAGTATTTT. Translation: CATPGAGEGWGTQYF.

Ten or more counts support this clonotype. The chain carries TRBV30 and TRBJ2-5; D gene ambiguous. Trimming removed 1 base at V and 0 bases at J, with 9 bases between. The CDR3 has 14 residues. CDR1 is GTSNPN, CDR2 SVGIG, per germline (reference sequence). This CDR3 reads CAWSAVGYQETQYF. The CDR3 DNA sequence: TGTGCCTGGAGTGCCGTCGGGTACCAAGAGACCCAGTACTTC.

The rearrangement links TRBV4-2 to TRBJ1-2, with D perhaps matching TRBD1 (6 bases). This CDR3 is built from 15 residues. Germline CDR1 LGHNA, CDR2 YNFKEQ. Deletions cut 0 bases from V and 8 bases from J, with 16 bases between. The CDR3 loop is CASSQDYQGPGGYTF. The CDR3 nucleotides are TGTGCCAGCAGCCAAGATTACCAGGGGCCGGGAGGCTACACCTTC.

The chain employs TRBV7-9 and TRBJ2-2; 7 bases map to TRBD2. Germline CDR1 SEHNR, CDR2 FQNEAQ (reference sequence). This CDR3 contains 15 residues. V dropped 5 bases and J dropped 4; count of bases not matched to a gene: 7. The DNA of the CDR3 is TGTGCCAGCAGCCAAACCTCGGGGGGCACCGGGGAGCTGTTTTTT. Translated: CASSQTSGGTGELFF.

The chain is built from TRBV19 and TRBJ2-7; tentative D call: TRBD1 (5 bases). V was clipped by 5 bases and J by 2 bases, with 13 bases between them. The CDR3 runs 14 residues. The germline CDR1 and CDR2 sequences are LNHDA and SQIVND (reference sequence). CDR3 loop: CASSLTLQAYEQYF. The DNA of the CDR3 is TGTGCCAGTAGTCTCACTCTACAGGCCTACGAGCAGTACTTC.

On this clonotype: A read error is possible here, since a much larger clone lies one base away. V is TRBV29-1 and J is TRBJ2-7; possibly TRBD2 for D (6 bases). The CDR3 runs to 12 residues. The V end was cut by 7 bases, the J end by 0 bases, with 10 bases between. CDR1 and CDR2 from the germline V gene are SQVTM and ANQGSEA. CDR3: CSGRAGSYEQYF. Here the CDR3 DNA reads TGCAGCGGGAGGGCTGGCTCCTACGAGCAGTACTTC.

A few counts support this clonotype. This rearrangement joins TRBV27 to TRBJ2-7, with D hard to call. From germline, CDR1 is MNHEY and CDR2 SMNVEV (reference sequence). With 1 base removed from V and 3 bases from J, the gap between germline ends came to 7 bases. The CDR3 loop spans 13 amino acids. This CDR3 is CASSLYLGYEQYF. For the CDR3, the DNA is TGTGCCAGCAGTTTATATTTGGGCTACGAGCAGTACTTC.

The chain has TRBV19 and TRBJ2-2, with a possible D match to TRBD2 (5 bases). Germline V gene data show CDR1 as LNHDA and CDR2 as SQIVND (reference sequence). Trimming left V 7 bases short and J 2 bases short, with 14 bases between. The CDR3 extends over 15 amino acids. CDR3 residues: CASKRPGYNTGELFF. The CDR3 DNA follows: TGTGCCAGTAAGCGGCCCGGGTATAACACCGGGGAGCTGTTTTTT.

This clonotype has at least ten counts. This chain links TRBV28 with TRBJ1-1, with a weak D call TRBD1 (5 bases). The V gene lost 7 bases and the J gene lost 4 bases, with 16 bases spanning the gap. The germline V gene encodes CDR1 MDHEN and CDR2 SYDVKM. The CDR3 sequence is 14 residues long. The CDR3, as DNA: TGTGCCAGCACCGTACTGGGGCGAAGCACTGAAGCTTTCTTT. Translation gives CASTVLGRSTEAFF. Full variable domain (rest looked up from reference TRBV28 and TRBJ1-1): DVKVTQSSRYLVKRTGEKVFLECVQDMDHENMFWYRQDPGLGLRLIYFSYDVKMKEKGDIPEGYSVSREKKERFSLILESASTNQTSMYLCASTVLGRSTEAFFGQGTRLTVV.

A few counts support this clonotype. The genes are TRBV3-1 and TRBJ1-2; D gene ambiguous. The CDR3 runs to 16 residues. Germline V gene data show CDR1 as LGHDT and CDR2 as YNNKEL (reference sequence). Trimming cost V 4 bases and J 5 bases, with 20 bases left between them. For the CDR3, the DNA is TGTGCCAGCAGCCTCGGTCCAGGTGGACCTATGTATGGCTACACCTTC. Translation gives CASSLGPGGPMYGYTF.

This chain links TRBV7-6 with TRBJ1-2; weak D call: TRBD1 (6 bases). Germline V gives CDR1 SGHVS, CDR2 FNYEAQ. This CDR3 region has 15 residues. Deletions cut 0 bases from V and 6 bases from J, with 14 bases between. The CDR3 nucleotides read TGTGCCAGCAGCTTAGCTCTGGCAGGGGCCCATGGCTACACCTTC. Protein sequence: CASSLALAGAHGYTF.

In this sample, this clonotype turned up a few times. CDR3 sequence reads: CASSFRYGGYGYTF. The CDR3 DNA sequence: TGTGCCAGCAGTTTTAGGTACGGAGGCTATGGCTACACCTTC. The chain has TRBV28 and TRBJ1-2; D uncertain. CDR1 is MDHEN and CDR2 is SYDVKM in the germline V gene. The germline V and J ends were trimmed by 3 bases and 4 bases, with 12 bases remaining between them. The CDR3 sequence is 14 residues long.

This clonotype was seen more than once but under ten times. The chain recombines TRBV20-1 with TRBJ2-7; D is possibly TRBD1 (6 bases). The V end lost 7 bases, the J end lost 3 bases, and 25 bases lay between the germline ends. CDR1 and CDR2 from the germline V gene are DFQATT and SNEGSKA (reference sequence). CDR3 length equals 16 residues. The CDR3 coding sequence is TGCAGTGGTAATACAGACCTCCGGACAGCAATCTACGAGCAGTACTTC. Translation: CSGNTDLRTAIYEQYF.

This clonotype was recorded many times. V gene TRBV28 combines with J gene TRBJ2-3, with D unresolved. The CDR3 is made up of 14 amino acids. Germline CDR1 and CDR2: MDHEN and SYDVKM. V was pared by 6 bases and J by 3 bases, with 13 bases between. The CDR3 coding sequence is TGTGCCAGCAGCTCCTGGAGTGGGACAGATACGCAGTATTTT. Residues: CASSSWSGTDTQYF.

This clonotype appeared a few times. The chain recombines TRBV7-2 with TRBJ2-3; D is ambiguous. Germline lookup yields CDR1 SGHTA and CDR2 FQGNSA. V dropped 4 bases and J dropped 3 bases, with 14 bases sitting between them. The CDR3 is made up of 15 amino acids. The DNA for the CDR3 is TGTGCCAGCAGCTACATCTTAGTCGGAACAGATACGCAGTATTTT. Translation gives CASSYILVGTDTQYF.